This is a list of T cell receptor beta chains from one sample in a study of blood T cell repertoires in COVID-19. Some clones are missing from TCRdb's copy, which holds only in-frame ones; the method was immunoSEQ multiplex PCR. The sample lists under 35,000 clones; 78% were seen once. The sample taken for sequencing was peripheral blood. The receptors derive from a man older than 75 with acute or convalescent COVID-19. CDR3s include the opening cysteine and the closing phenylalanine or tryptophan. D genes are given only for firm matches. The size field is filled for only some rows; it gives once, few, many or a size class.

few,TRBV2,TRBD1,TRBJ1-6,CASSPGTAKSSPLHF,TGTGCCAGCAGTCCCGGGACAGCAAAAAGTTCACCCCTCCACTTT
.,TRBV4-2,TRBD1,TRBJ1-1,CASSSDRDEAFF,TGTGCCAGCAGCAGTGACAGGGATGAAGCTTTCTTT
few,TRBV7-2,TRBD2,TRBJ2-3,CASSVSGASTDTQYF,TGTGCCAGCAGCGTTAGCGGGGCGAGCACAGATACGCAGTATTTT
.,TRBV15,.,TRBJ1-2,CATSRDYREANYGYTF,TGTGCCACCAGCAGAGATTACCGGGAGGCGAACTATGGCTACACCTTC
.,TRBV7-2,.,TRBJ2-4,CASSLGSAGAQNIQYF,TGTGCCAGCAGCTTAGGGTCGGCAGGTGCTCAAAACATTCAGTACTTC
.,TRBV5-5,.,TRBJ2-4,CASSLGLAKNIQYF,TGTGCCAGCAGCTTGGGGCTAGCCAAAAACATTCAGTACTTC
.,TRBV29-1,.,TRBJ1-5,CSVEEGRGQPQHF,TGCAGCGTTGAAGAAGGACGGGGACAGCCCCAGCATTTT
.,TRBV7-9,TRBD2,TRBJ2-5,CASSRTSGETQYF,TGTGCCAGCAGCAGGACTAGCGGCGAGACCCAGTACTTC
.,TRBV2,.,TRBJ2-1,CASSMWAGELYNEQFF,TGTGCCAGCTCCATGTGGGCAGGCGAACTGTACAATGAGCAGTTCTTC
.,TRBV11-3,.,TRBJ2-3,CASSWGQNTQYF,TGTGCCAGCAGCTGGGGGCAGAATACGCAGTATTTT
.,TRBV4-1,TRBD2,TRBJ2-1,CASSLLWRGARDEQFF,TGCGCCAGCAGCCTCCTCTGGCGGGGGGCCAGGGATGAGCAGTTCTTC
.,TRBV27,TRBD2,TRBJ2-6,CASSFGGGPAGANVLTF,TGTGCCAGCAGTTTCGGGGGGGGGCCGGCTGGGGCCAACGTCCTGACTTTC
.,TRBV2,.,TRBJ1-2,CASSSGTNANYGYTF,TGTGCCAGCAGTTCCGGGACAAACGCTAACTATGGCTACACCTTC
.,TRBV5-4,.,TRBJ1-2,CASSLFDRTNYGYTF,TGTGCCAGCAGCTTGTTCGACAGAACAAACTATGGCTACACCTTC
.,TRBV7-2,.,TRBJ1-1,CASSLIPLGGLNTEAFF,TGTGCCAGCAGCTTAATCCCCCTGGGGGGACTGAACACTGAAGCTTTCTTT
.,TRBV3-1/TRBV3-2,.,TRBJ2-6,CASSQERRSSYGANVLTF,TGTGCCAGCAGCCAAGAACGGCGGAGTAGTTATGGGGCCAACGTCCTGACTTTC
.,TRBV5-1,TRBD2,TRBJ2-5,CASRASGGGETQYF,TGCGCCAGCAGGGCTAGCGGGGGAGGAGAGACCCAGTACTTC
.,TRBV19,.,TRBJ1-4,CASSPDSINEKLFF,TGTGCCAGTAGTCCTGACAGCATTAATGAAAAACTGTTTTTT
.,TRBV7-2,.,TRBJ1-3,CASTTRSAGGVGNTIYF,TGTGCCAGCACAACCCGTTCAGCTGGGGGCGTCGGAAACACCATATATTTT
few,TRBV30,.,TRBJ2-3,CAWSGLSGVTDTQYF,TGTGCCTGGAGTGGCCTTAGCGGCGTCACAGATACGCAGTATTTT
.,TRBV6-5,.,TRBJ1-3,CASSDSPDVTIYF,TGTGCCAGCAGCGACAGCCCTGATGTCACCATATATTTT
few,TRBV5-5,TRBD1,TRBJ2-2,CASSLEGQGASGTGELFF,TGTGCCAGCAGCTTGGAGGGACAGGGGGCATCTGGGACCGGGGAGCTGTTTTTT
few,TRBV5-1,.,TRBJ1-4,CASSRLQGTNEKLFF,TGCGCCAGCAGCCGTCTACAGGGAACTAATGAAAAACTGTTTTTT
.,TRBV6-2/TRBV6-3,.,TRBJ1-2,CASSQNGGYYGYTF,TGTGCCAGCAGTCAAAATGGGGGCTATTATGGCTACACCTTC
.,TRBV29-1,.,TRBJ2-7,CSVVGTRGKYEQYF,TGCAGCGTTGTAGGCACCCGGGGAAAATACGAGCAGTACTTC
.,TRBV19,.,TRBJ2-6,CASTPFGGANVLTF,TGTGCCAGTACCCCCTTCGGTGGGGCCAACGTCCTGACTTTC